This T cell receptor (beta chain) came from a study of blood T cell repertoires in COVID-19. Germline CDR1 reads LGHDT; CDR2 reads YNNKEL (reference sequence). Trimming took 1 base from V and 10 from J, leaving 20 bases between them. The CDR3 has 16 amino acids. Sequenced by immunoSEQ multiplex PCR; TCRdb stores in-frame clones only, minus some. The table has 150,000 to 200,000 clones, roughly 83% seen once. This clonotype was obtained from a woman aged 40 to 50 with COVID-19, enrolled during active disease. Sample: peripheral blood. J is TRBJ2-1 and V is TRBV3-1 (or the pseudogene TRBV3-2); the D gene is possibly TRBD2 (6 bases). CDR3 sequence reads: CASSQGSIAEGNEQFF. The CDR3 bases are TGTGCCAGCAGCCAAGGGTCGATAGCGGAGGGCAACGAGCAGTTCTTC.